The subject of this entry is one TCR beta chain. Its antigen is not yet known. Nothing much larger sits one base from this clone, and base qualities are not available. Systemically healthy Caucasian individuals from Russia, approximately 39 in total and aged about 6 to 95 years, were included as donors. Roughly 10 milliliters of peripheral blood were drawn from each donor into EDTA-treated Vacutainer tubes. Ficoll-Paque density-gradient centrifugation was used to isolate PBMCs, with at least 7 million obtained per sample. Trizol reagent was used to extract total RNA from PBMCs, with at least 5.5 micrograms per sample. For every donor, flow cytometry on a PBMC aliquot measured the percentage of naive CD45RAhigh/CD27high T cells. The data were taken from a study of blood T cells in healthy people across ages (dated by TCRdb to between 2015 and 2017). Notes on the research overall: In model experiments, template switching captured roughly one uniquely barcoded TCR beta cDNA molecule for every two T cells. Age-related changes in TCR beta repertoire diversity were measured in the study by deep sequencing normalized with unique cDNA molecular identifiers. For two donors (one aged 18 to 30 and one aged 80 or older), the study analyzed two additional independent replicas of 1 million unique cDNA reads from the same blood draw. To avoid experimental bias, donors of different ages were randomly spread across the sequencing lanes. Four age groups were formed from the donors: young (average approximately 16 years), middle-aged (around 37), aged (about 62) and long-lived (around 82).

Library generation was performed with 5' RACE. The run used an Illumina HiSeq 2500. A second PCR of 7 to 11 cycles was run with a J-beta primer mix and a sample-barcoded 5' primer. Each TCR beta cDNA molecule received a unique molecular identifier from a template-switch 5' adaptor carrying 12 random nucleotides. Each sample yielded at least 2.5 million CDR3-containing paired-end reads. First-strand cDNA was synthesized from all RNA with the Mint cDNA synthesis kit, primed by a TRBC-specific oligonucleotide. After uracil-DNA glycosylase treatment, a first 18-cycle PCR used universal primers M1SS and BC2_uni_R on all cDNA. In the authors' own workflow: Each sample was normalized by randomly selecting 1 million high-quality reads, each carrying a distinct molecular identifier. Instead of being binned into consensus sequences, reads that shared molecular identifiers were thrown out. CDR3 identification, clonotype clustering and error correction used MiTCR with a Q25 quality threshold and the strictest error-elimination algorithm. A nonparametric unseen species model with Euler transformation was used to estimate lower-bound total TCR beta diversity. Using fastp trimming at Q25 and MiXCR clonotype assembly, TCRdb reanalyzed the public sequencing data and kept in-frame beta chains. Every distinct CDR3 protein forms one entry, paired with its most common genes and DNA. The V and J calls follow TCRdb's processing rather than the paper's. The sample includes 710,000 or so distinct CDR3 sequences, with 22% observed a single time. The top ten clones comprise under 25% of the sample.

Here is what the overall study found, with its caveats: Conclusive comparison of naive and antigen-experienced compartments was prevented by the profiling of bulk unsorted PBMCs. Estimates of total diversity from one million sequenced T cells were regarded as lower bounds and underestimates. Because the CMV infection status of the donors was unknown, age-related changes in expanded clonotypes may potentially have been confounded. There was a strong correlation between observed TCR beta diversity and the percentage of naive T cells measured by flow cytometry. As age increased, observed TCR beta diversity per million T cells dropped in a roughly linear way, and a significant reduction was already evident by age 40. Compared with the aged group, the long-lived group had more naive CD4+ T cells, fewer expanded clones and increased TCR diversity, suggesting age selection.

The sequencing input was blood. The TCR sequence derives from a man aged 70-80 years in good health.

The nucleotides read TGTGCCTGGGCCCCCCGATATGAGCAGTTCTTC. It codes for CAWAPRYEQFF. The rearrangement joined TRBV30 to TRBJ2-1, with the D gene not clear enough to name. The CDR3 spans 11 residues, from the cysteine through the phenylalanine. Just CDR3 DNA is preserved here, 33 bases in frame from base 1. CDR1 GTSNPN and CDR2 SVGIG were looked up in the germline V gene (reference sequence). V lost 5 bases and J lost 8 bases; the stretch between them is 10 bases long.